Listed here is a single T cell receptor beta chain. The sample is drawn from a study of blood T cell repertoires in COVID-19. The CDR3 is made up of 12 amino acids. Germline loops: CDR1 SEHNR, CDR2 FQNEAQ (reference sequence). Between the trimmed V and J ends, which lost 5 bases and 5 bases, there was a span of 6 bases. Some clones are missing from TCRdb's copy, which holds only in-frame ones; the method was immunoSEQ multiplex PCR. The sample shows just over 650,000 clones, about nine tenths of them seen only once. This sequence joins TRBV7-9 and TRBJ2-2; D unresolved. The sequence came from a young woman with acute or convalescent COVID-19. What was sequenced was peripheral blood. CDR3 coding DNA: TGTGCCAGCAGCCCCCCGACCGGGGAGCTGTTTTTT. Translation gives CASSPPTGELFF.